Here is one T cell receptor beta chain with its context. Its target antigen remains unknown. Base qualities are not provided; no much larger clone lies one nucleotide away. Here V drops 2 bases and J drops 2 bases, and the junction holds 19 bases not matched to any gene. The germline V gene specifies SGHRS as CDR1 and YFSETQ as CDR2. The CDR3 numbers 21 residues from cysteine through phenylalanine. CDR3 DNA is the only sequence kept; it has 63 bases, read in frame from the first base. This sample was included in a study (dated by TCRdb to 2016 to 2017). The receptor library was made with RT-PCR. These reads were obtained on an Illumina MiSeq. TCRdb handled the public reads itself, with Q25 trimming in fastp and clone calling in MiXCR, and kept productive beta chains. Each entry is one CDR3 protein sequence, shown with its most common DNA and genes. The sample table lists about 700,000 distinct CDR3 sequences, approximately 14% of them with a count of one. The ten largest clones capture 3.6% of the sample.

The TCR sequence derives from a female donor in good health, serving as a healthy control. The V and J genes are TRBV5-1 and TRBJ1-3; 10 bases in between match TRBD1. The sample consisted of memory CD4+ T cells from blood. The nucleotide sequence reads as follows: TGCGCCAGCAGCTTTCGCCCTTCGTTTTCAGACAGGGGGCTTGCTGGAAACACCATATATTTT. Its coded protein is CASSFRPSFSDRGLAGNTIYF.